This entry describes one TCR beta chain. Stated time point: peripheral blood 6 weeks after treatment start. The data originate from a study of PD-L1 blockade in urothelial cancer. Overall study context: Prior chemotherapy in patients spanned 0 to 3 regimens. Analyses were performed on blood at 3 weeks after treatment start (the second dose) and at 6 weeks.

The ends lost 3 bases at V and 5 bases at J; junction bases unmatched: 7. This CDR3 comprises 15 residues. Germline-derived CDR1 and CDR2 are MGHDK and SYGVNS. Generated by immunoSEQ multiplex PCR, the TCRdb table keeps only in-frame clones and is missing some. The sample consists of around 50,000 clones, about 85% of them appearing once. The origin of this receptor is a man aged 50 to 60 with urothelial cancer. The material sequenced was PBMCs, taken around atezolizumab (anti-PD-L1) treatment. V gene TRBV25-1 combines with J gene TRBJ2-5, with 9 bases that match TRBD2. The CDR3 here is CASSEGGGAFETQYF. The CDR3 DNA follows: TGTGCCAGCAGTGAGGGCGGGGGGGCGTTTGAGACCCAGTACTTC.